This is a list of T cell receptor beta chains from one sample in a study of glioma-infiltrating T cells. TCRdb reprocessed the multiplex PCR reads with MiXCR, giving one entry per CDR3 protein. The repertoire consists of around 180,000 distinct CDR3 sequences, with 43% occurring once and the leading ten covering around 5%. Sequenced sample: glioma tissue, nonneoplastic brain tissue, or PBMCs (not recorded which). These receptors originate from a human donor with low-grade glioma or glioblastoma, undergoing nonglioma brain surgery, or in good health (not recorded which). Each CDR3 is given with its conserved first and last residue. Fields, in order: V gene, clone size, D gene, J gene, CDR3 protein, CDR3 DNA. D genes are given only for firm matches. Some rows have no size entry. The others give once, few or many, or a class for an expanded clone.

TRBV5-1	-	-	TRBJ2-3	CASSLAGHGSAYTQYF	TGCGCCAGCAGCTTGGCCGGACATGGGAGCGCATATACGCAGTATTTT
TRBV29-1	-	-	TRBJ1-6	CSVRQDTDSPLDF	TGCAGCGTTCGACAGGACACAGATTCACCCCTCGACTTT
TRBV4-1	-	-	TRBJ2-7	CASSDIYEQYF	TGCGCCAGCAGCGACATCTACGAGCAGTACTTC
TRBV5-1	-	TRBD1	TRBJ2-1	CASSLTGGRTYNEQFF	TGCGCCAGCAGCTTGACAGGGGGAAGGACCTACAATGAGCAGTTCTTC
TRBV19	-	-	TRBJ2-1	CASSMTRVGVYNERFF	TGTGCCAGTAGTATGACGAGGGTGGGCGTCTACAATGAGCGGTTCTTC
TRBV10-3	few	-	TRBJ1-1	CAISVSPDTEAFF	TGTGCCATCAGTGTTTCCCCAGACACTGAAGCTTTCTTT
TRBV29-1	few	TRBD1	TRBJ2-5	CSVATGGAGETQYF	TGCAGCGTAGCTACAGGGGGCGCAGGGGAGACCCAGTACTTC
TRBV6-1	many	TRBD2	TRBJ2-7	CASRTLAVSSYEQYF	TGTGCCAGCAGAACACTAGCGGTAAGCTCCTACGAGCAGTACTTC
TRBV5-4	few	-	TRBJ2-3	CASSLIQGGTDTQYF	TGTGCCAGCAGCTTGATCCAGGGTGGGACAGATACGCAGTATTTT
TRBV29-1	-	-	TRBJ2-1	CSGGTSEQFF	TGCAGCGGTGGGACTTCGGAGCAGTTCTTC
TRBV12-3/TRBV12-4	-	TRBD1	TRBJ1-2	CASSLFRGLYGYTF	TGTGCCAGCAGTTTGTTCAGGGGGCTATATGGCTACACCTTC
TRBV20-1	many	TRBD2	TRBJ2-7	CSARDASGRDREQYF	TGCAGTGCTAGAGATGCTAGCGGGAGGGATCGCGAGCAGTACTTC
TRBV29-1	-	-	TRBJ1-1	CSAGAETNTEAFF	TGCAGCGCGGGGGCCGAAACTAACACTGAAGCTTTCTTT
TRBV25-1	many	-	TRBJ2-1	CASTPDRIYNEQFF	TGTGCCAGCACCCCCGACAGGATCTACAATGAGCAGTTCTTC
TRBV4-2	-	-	TRBJ2-7	CASSQGAEKNYEQYF	TGTGCCAGCAGCCAAGGGGCAGAAAAAAACTACGAGCAGTACTTC
TRBV29-1	few	-	TRBJ1-1	CSVTGTVLEAFF	TGCAGCGTGACCGGGACGGTCCTTGAAGCTTTCTTT
TRBV5-1	-	-	TRBJ2-1	CASSPEAGSYNEQFF	TGCGCCAGCAGCCCGGAGGCGGGCTCCTACAATGAGCAGTTCTTC
TRBV10-1	-	TRBD1	TRBJ2-1	CASSESLGTGVEQFF	TGCGCCAGCAGTGAGTCGTTGGGGACAGGGGTTGAGCAGTTCTTC
TRBV30	-	-	TRBJ1-2	CAWSANRPRGGYTF	TGTGCCTGGAGCGCTAACCGGCCCCGGGGGGGCTACACCTTC
TRBV6-1	many	-	TRBJ2-7	CASRRISVSYEQYF	TGTGCCAGCAGACGGATTAGCGTATCCTACGAGCAGTACTTC
TRBV19	few	-	TRBJ2-5	CASSIKVGLDRETQYF	TGTGCCAGTAGTATAAAAGTTGGTCTGGACCGAGAGACCCAGTACTTC
TRBV6-1	many	TRBD2	TRBJ2-3	CASQRTSGSTDTQYF	TGTGCCAGCCAGAGGACTAGCGGGAGCACAGATACGCAGTATTTT